Listed below are T cell receptor beta chains from one sample, sequenced in a study of long-term antiretroviral therapy in people with HIV. The protocol was immunoSEQ multiplex PCR, while the TCRdb copy is restricted to in-frame clones and leaves out a portion. The sample includes about 30,000 clones, 85% to 90% of them seen just once. Source: unsorted PBMCs, taken 0.5 years after starting antiretroviral therapy. These receptors originate from a woman aged 18 to 35 with HIV. CDR3s leave out the opening cysteine and the closing phenylalanine or tryptophan. Fields, in order: J gene, V gene, CDR3 protein.

>TRBJ1-2|TRBV12-5
ASGLGVNYGYT
>TRBJ2-7|TRBV5-1
ASSLGGTVTSDEQY
>TRBJ2-7|TRBV5-8
ASSLGPTNFYEQY
>TRBJ1-5|TRBV27
ASSLGGINQPQH
>TRBJ2-7|TRBV13
ASSLGRGFYEQY
>TRBJ1-5|TRBV7-8
ASSSRQGSNQPQH
>TRBJ2-1|TRBV21-1
ASRPAGGTSGRAPFNEQF
>TRBJ2-7|TRBV27
ASSPTYEQY
>TRBJ2-7|TRBV10-3
AISSTGGSYEQY
>TRBJ2-3|TRBV14
ASSQDWGSDTQY
>TRBJ2-1|TRBV7-8
ASSLYGREGNEQF
>TRBJ2-3|TRBV7-2
ASRVRGESTDTQY
>TRBJ2-1|TRBV2
ASMASGITGQF
>TRBJ1-2|TRBV6-1
ASRSDRGRGYT
>TRBJ2-4|TRBV7-2
ASSFELAGIKNIQY
>TRBJ2-1|TRBV7-2
ASSQGLAGGNEQF
>TRBJ1-5|TRBV6-5
ASSAGDSNQPQH
>TRBJ1-1|TRBV9
ASSVVGSEAF
>TRBJ1-1|TRBV18
ASSPDRRVNTEAF
>TRBJ2-3|TRBV4-3
ASSQDGVADTQY
>TRBJ2-1|TRBV11-3
ASSLTPGTFNEQF
>TRBJ2-7|TRBV29-1
SVRDSTYEQY
>TRBJ1-1|TRBV6-1
ASSEMVLNTEAF
>TRBJ2-7|TRBV5-8
ASSPRLLHEQY
>TRBJ2-3|TRBV7-6
ASSLVGGGADTQY
>TRBJ2-7|TRBV7-4
AGRSLSSYEQY
>TRBJ2-1|TRBV28
ASSFPGTGQF
>TRBJ1-1|TRBV25-1
ASSPVIPGTEAF
>TRBJ2-3|TRBV11-2
ASSFGLAASDTQY
>TRBJ2-1|TRBV9
ASSATAGTSGSSYNEQF
>TRBJ2-2|TRBV16
ASSQSSANTGELF
>TRBJ1-2|TRBV6-5
ASLNRGRAGYT
>TRBJ2-4|TRBV7-9
ASSLRVGDRVIQY
>TRBJ2-3|TRBV7-2
ASSPQAVSTDTQY
>-|TRBV7-6
ASSPTSGSRDEQY
>TRBJ1-1|TRBV6-5
ASSYSRGGDTEAF
>TRBJ2-3|TRBV6-6
ASTNQGDKAR
>TRBJ2-3|TRBV19
ASSIGAGIRTDTQY
>TRBJ1-2|TRBV15
ATSRVPGATINYGYT
>TRBJ2-7|TRBV28
ASSLQSGGTYEQY
>TRBJ2-3|TRBV27
ASSPPVIAGRTDTQY